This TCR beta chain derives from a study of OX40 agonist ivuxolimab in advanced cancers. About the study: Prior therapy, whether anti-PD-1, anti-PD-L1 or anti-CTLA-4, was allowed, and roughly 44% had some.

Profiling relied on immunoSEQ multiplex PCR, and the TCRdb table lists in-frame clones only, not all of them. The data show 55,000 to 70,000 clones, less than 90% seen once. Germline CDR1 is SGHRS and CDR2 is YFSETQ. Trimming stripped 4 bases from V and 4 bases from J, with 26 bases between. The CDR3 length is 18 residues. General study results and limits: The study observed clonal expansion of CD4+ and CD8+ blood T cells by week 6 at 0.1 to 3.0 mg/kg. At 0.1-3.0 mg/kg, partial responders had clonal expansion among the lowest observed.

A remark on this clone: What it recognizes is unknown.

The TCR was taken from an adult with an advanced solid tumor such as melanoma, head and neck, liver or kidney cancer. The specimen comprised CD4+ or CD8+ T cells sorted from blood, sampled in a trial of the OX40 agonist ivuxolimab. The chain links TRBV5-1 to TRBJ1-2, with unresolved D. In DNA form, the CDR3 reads TGCGCCAGCAGCCCGACGGGGTTTGGCAGTTTTCTTAGCTATGGCTACACCTTC. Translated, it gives CASSPTGFGSFLSYGYTF.